A single sample is the source of the 30 T cell receptor beta chains below, sequenced in a study of cytomegalovirus exposure and HLA in healthy donors. PCR amplification relied on 60 Vbeta primers (plus 13 Jbeta primers). Assay used: immunoSEQ multiplex PCR; TCRdb lists only in-frame clones, some missing. The profile covers about 150,000 clones, with over 80% appearing a single time and roughly 2.9% taken by the ten largest. The sequencing sample was made of PBMCs. These receptors all stem from a woman aged 25 to 39 in good health and CMV-seronegative.

This clone is a singleton in its sample. The chain has TRBV7-2 and TRBJ1-3; D is perhaps TRBD1 (6 bases). Trimming stripped 2 bases from V and 0 bases from J, with 11 bases between. CDR1 is SGHTA and CDR2 is FQGNSA in the germline V gene. The CDR3 runs to 16 residues. Here the CDR3 reads CASSLSGGSSGNTIYF. DNA of the CDR3: TGTGCCAGCAGCTTAAGTGGGGGCTCCTCTGGAAACACCATATATTTT.

The V call is TRBV5-1, the J call TRBJ2-7; 13 bases align to TRBD2. This CDR3 spans 15 amino acids. The J segment lost 5 bases and the V segment lost 3 bases, leaving 5 bases of the junction unmatched. The germline CDR1 and CDR2 sequences are SGHRS and YFSETQ. For the CDR3, the DNA is TGCGCCAGCAGCTACGGACTAGCGGGAGCCCACGAGCAGTACTTC. It translates to CASSYGLAGAHEQYF.

The V gene is TRBV7-3, the J gene TRBJ2-3; D possibly corresponds to TRBD2 (5 bases). V gave up 5 bases and J gave up 2 bases, with 8 bases separating them. There are 13 residues in the CDR3. Germline V lookup: CDR1 SGHTA, CDR2 FQGTGA. The CDR3 DNA reads as TGTGCCAGCAGCGCCGGGGTCACAGATACGCAGTATTTT. Protein sequence: CASSAGVTDTQYF.

V usage is TRBV5-4 and J usage is TRBJ1-4, with 8 bases identical to TRBD1. The CDR3 sequence is 13 residues long. The trim removed 5 bases at V and 11 bases at J, leaving 8 bases unmatched. CDR1 and CDR2 from the germline V gene are SGHNT and YYREEE (reference sequence). The CDR3 spells CASRLDRAGKLFF. CDR3 in DNA: TGTGCCAGCAGACTGGACAGGGCGGGGAAACTGTTTTTT.

This chain connects TRBV28 to TRBJ1-2; 8 bases map to TRBD1. CDR1 is MDHEN and CDR2 is SYDVKM in the germline V gene. The CDR3 loop spans 15 amino acids. After removal of 5 bases from V and 4 bases from J, the junction contained 9 bases not matched to a gene. CDR3 loop: CASSPPGDRSYGYTF. The DNA of the CDR3 is TGTGCCAGCAGTCCCCCCGGGGACAGGAGCTATGGCTACACCTTC.

The rearrangement joins TRBV19 to TRBJ2-2; tentative D call: TRBD2 (5 bases). The CDR3 totals 15 residues. V was cut by 3 bases and J by 6 bases, with 14 bases left in between. CDR1 is LNHDA and CDR2 is SQIVND in the germline V gene (reference sequence). The DNA for the CDR3 is TGTGCCAGTAGTATTAACGACGGGATCGCCGGGGAGCTGTTTTTT. Translation: CASSINDGIAGELFF.

The J gene is TRBJ2-1, the V gene TRBV5-1; 9 bases map to TRBD2. CDR3 length: 14 amino acids. Germline-derived CDR1 and CDR2 are SGHRS and YFSETQ. V gave up 4 bases and J gave up 5 bases; unmatched junction bases: 4. CDR3 sequence (DNA): TGCGCCAGCAGCCCCGGCGGGAGGGACAATGAGCAGTTCTTC. Translating it yields CASSPGGRDNEQFF. Combining the CDR3 with reference TRBV5-1 and TRBJ2-1 gives the whole variable domain KAGVTQTPRYLIKTRGQQVTLSCSPISGHRSVSWYQQTPGQGLQFLFEYFSETQRNKGNFPGRFSGRQFSNSRSEMNVSTLELGDSALYLCASSPGGRDNEQFFGPGTRLTVL.

The rearrangement joins TRBV9 to TRBJ2-3; TRBD2 matches at 7 bases. The CDR3 is 15 amino acids. J gave up 5 bases and V 0 bases, and 6 bases lay outside the gene matches. CDR1 is SGDLS, CDR2 YYNGEE, per germline. The DNA of the CDR3 is TGTGCCAGCAGCGTAGAGACTAGCTCTGGAGATACGCAGTATTTT. Protein product: CASSVETSSGDTQYF.

The rearrangement links TRBV5-6 to TRBJ2-7; TRBD1 might be the D (6 bases). Per germline, CDR1 SGHDT and CDR2 YYEEEE. This CDR3 contains 17 residues. Trimming removed 2 bases at V and 3 bases at J, with 21 bases between. Here the CDR3 reads CASSLPGQGLNGYEQYF. CDR3 DNA sequence: TGTGCCAGCAGCTTACCGGGACAAGGGCTGAATGGCTACGAGCAGTACTTC.

This chain connects TRBV6-5 to TRBJ2-2; D gene ambiguous. CDR1 and CDR2 from the germline V gene are MNHEY and SVGAGI. CDR3 length: 14 amino acids. The V end was cut by 5 bases, the J end by 0 bases, with 7 bases between. The CDR3 region is CASSVSPNTGELFF. For the CDR3, the DNA is TGTGCCAGCAGTGTAAGCCCGAACACCGGGGAGCTGTTTTTT.

The chain recombines TRBV7-9 with TRBJ2-7; 11 nucleotides match TRBD1. The J segment lost 1 base and the V segment lost 3 bases, leaving 5 bases of the junction unmatched. This CDR3 has 16 amino acids. Germline-derived CDR1 and CDR2 are SEHNR and FQNEAQ (reference sequence). CDR3 sequence reads: CASSLEDRGPSYEQYF. In DNA, the CDR3 is TGTGCCAGCAGCTTGGAGGACAGGGGGCCTTCCTACGAGCAGTACTTC.

This clone came up a few times. The chain joins TRBV9 to TRBJ1-2, with 10 nucleotides matching TRBD1. V was clipped by 3 bases and J by 8 bases; unmatched bases: 4. Germline CDR1 is SGDLS and CDR2 is YYNGEE. The CDR3 contains 13 residues. CDR3 nucleotides: TGTGCCAGCAGCGCATCGGACAGGGGGGGCTACACCTTC. Encoded protein: CASSASDRGGYTF.

CDR3 bases: TGTGCCAGCAGCTCCTCCCCCGGGTACGAGCAGTACTTC. Translation gives CASSSSPGYEQYF. J is TRBJ2-7 and V is TRBV7-9; D unresolved. V was trimmed by 4 bases and J by 4 bases, leaving 11 bases between them. This CDR3 is built from 13 residues. Germline lookup yields CDR1 SEHNR and CDR2 FQNEAQ (reference sequence). Using reference TRBV7-9 and TRBJ2-7 for the parts outside the CDR3, the full variable domain is DTGVSQNPRHKITKRGQNVTFRCDPISEHNRLYWYRQTLGQGPEFLTYFQNEAQLEKSRLLSDRFSAERPKGSFSTLEIQRTEQGDSAMYLCASSSSPGYEQYFGPGTRLTVT.

Worth noting for this clone: At one end the junction does not follow the germline gene, possibly because of a read error. The CDR3 spells CSSSYHLAGGLLSETQYF. The CDR3 DNA sequence: TGTTCCAGCAGCTACCACCTAGCGGGAGGGCTCTTGTCGGAGACCCAGTACTTC. The rearrangement links TRBV7-9 to TRBJ2-5; 12 bases line up with TRBD2. The CDR3 has 18 residues. Germline CDR1 SEHNR, CDR2 FQNEAQ (reference sequence).

The J gene is TRBJ1-5, the V gene TRBV6-1, with a possible D match to TRBD1 (5 bases). Per germline, CDR1 MNHNS and CDR2 SASEGT. V was shortened by 7 bases and J by 4 bases, with 14 bases between the two germline ends. The CDR3 totals 14 residues. Written as DNA, the CDR3 is TGTGCCAGCATCCCGGGGGGAATTAATCAGCCCCAGCATTTT. The encoded protein is CASIPGGINQPQHF.

The CDR3 region is CAISVDRADTQYF. Here the CDR3 DNA reads TGTGCCATCAGTGTCGACAGGGCAGATACGCAGTATTTT. The V and J genes are TRBV10-3 and TRBJ2-3; TRBD1 aligns across 7 bases. Per the germline V gene, CDR1 is ENHRY and CDR2 is SYGVKD. Germline trimming cut 4 bases from V and 4 bases from J; bases unmatched to any gene: 2. This CDR3 has 13 residues.

The V and J genes are TRBV10-2 and TRBJ2-7, with 7 bases lining up with TRBD2. The ends lost 3 bases at V and 3 bases at J; junction bases unmatched: 8. The CDR3 is 15 amino acids. Germline V gene lookup returns CDR1 WSHSY and CDR2 SAAADI. The CDR3 region has the DNA TGCGCCAGCAGTGAAGATGGGGCTAGCGGCTACGAGCAGTACTTC. It specifies CASSEDGASGYEQYF.

The J gene is TRBJ1-1, the V gene TRBV18; 9 bases are shared with TRBD1. V shed 6 bases and J 5 bases; nucleotides not matched to a gene: 4. The CDR3 totals 13 residues. Germline V lookup: CDR1 KGHSH, CDR2 LQKENI. The CDR3 DNA reads as TGTGCCAGCTCCCCGACAGGGGGGACTGAAGCTTTCTTT. Translating gives CASSPTGGTEAFF.

V gene TRBV4-1 combines with J gene TRBJ2-5, with TRBD2 matching over 8 bases. This CDR3 has 13 residues. Germline CDR1 reads MGHRA; CDR2 reads YSYEKL. V shed 4 bases and J 4 bases; nucleotides not matched to a gene: 2. This CDR3 reads CASSLGTRETQYF. As DNA, the CDR3 is TGCGCCAGCAGCCTTGGGACTAGAGAGACCCAGTACTTC.

The sample holds a few counts of this clone. The rearrangement uses TRBV10-1 and TRBJ2-5; TRBD2 matches at 9 bases. The J call may be incorrect, as the DNA end agrees better with TRBJ2-7. CDR1 and CDR2 (germline): WNHNN, SYGVQD (reference sequence). The CDR3 length is 17 residues. CDR3: CASSPSLASGDTYEQYF. For the CDR3, the DNA is TGCGCCAGCAGCCCCTCGCTGGCTAGCGGGGATACCTACGAGCAGTACTTC.

The CDR3 sequence is CASTPGGTGTGELFF. The CDR3 DNA reads as TGTGCCAGCACGCCAGGGGGAACGGGGACCGGGGAGCTGTTTTTT. The rearrangement links TRBV28 to TRBJ2-2; 7 nucleotides agree with TRBD1. CDR1 MDHEN and CDR2 SYDVKM come from the germline V gene. The V gene end was trimmed by 7 bases and the J gene end by 5 bases; junction bases not matched to a gene: 10. The CDR3 is 15 residues long.

The chain has TRBV5-1 and TRBJ2-7; 10 bases line up with TRBD1. The CDR3 length is 15 residues. The germline V gene encodes CDR1 SGHRS and CDR2 YFSETQ. Trimming at V came to 5 bases and at J to 7 bases, leaving 12 bases not matched to a gene. CDR3 nucleotides: TGCGCCAGCAGGACCGGGACAGGGGCCGCAGAAGAGCAGTACTTC. Protein sequence: CASRTGTGAAEEQYF. The full variable domain, in which reference TRBV5-1 and TRBJ2-7 provide the parts outside the CDR3, is KAGVTQTPRYLIKTRGQQVTLSCSPISGHRSVSWYQQTPGQGLQFLFEYFSETQRNKGNFPGRFSGRQFSNSRSEMNVSTLELGDSALYLCASRTGTGAAEEQYFGPGTRLTVT.

This sequence joins TRBV19 and TRBJ2-1, with D perhaps matching TRBD1 (5 bases). The CDR3 is 12 residues long. Trimming pared 5 bases from V and 8 bases from J, leaving 10 bases between. Germline CDR1 is LNHDA and CDR2 is SQIVND (reference sequence). This chain's CDR3 is CASSFEGDEQFF. CDR3 bases: TGTGCCAGTAGTTTCGAAGGGGATGAGCAGTTCTTC.

This clone was seen only once. An end of the junction differs from the germline gene, which may be a read error. The V and J genes are TRBV7-9 and TRBJ1-1; no clear D gene. Germline V lookup: CDR1 SEHNR, CDR2 FQNEAQ (reference sequence). The CDR3 length is 14 residues. For the CDR3, the DNA is TGTTCCAGCAGCCGCCGGAGGGTCGATACTGAAGCTTTCTTT. Its protein product is CSSSRRRVDTEAFF.

CDR3 loop: CAWSPQTGNRYTF. Here the CDR3 DNA reads TGTGCCTGGAGTCCCCAGACAGGTAATCGCTACACCTTC. The chain recombines TRBV30 with TRBJ1-2; perhaps TRBD1 as D (6 bases). This CDR3 region has 13 residues. The V gene lost 2 bases and the J gene lost 9 bases, with 16 bases spanning the gap. In germline, CDR1 is GTSNPN, CDR2 SVGIG (reference sequence).

CDR3: CASSLSGLAGAGELFF. The CDR3 DNA is TGTGCCAGCAGCTTAAGTGGACTAGCGGGGGCCGGGGAGCTGTTTTTT. The rearrangement joins TRBV7-9 to TRBJ2-2, with TRBD2 matching over 13 bases. V was pared by 2 bases and J by 6 bases, with 3 bases of the junction left unmatched. CDR3 length equals 16 residues. Per germline, CDR1 SEHNR and CDR2 FQNEAQ (reference sequence).

This clone was seen a single time. This chain uses TRBV29-1 with TRBJ2-7, with 11 bases that match TRBD1. The V segment lost 2 bases and the J segment 5 bases; nucleotides outside the gene matches: 11. The CDR3 spans 16 residues. Germline lookup yields CDR1 SQVTM and CDR2 ANQGSEA. The CDR3 coding sequence is TGCAGCGTTGAATGGATCGGGACAGGGGGTCGGGACGAGCAGTACTTC. It is translated as CSVEWIGTGGRDEQYF.

The chain combines TRBV6-6 with TRBJ1-2; D call uncertain. Germline assignment: CDR1 MNHNY and CDR2 SVGAGI (reference sequence). This CDR3 has 16 amino acids. The V end was cut by 6 bases, the J end by 0 bases, with 17 bases between. CDR3 DNA sequence: TGTGCCAGCAGCTCCCCTGAAATGGAGCCTAACTATGGCTACACCTTC. Translated: CASSSPEMEPNYGYTF.

This chain links TRBV7-2 with TRBJ2-5, with D possibly TRBD1 on 5 matching bases. The CDR3 consists of 13 residues. Germline V CDR1 and CDR2: SGHTA, FQGNSA. V was cut by 5 bases and J by 7 bases, with 14 bases left in between. CDR3 loop: CASSRAARATQYF. CDR3 nucleotides: TGTGCCAGCAGCCGCGCGGCCAGGGCGACCCAGTACTTC. The complete variable domain, with remaining parts taken from reference TRBV7-2 and TRBJ2-5, reads GAGVSQSPSNKVTEKGKDVELRCDPISGHTALYWYRQSLGQGLEFLIYFQGNSAPDKSGLPSDRFSAERTGGSVSTLTIQRTQQEDSAVYLCASSRAARATQYFGPGTRLLVL.

V and J are TRBV19 and TRBJ2-1, with 9 bases aligning to TRBD2. Germline loops: CDR1 LNHDA, CDR2 SQIVND (reference sequence). The CDR3 loop spans 14 amino acids. J was trimmed by 8 bases and V by 3 bases; bases with no gene match: 5. The CDR3 sequence: CASSMSGGSHEQFF. In DNA, the CDR3 is TGTGCCAGTAGTATGAGCGGGGGGAGCCATGAGCAGTTCTTC.